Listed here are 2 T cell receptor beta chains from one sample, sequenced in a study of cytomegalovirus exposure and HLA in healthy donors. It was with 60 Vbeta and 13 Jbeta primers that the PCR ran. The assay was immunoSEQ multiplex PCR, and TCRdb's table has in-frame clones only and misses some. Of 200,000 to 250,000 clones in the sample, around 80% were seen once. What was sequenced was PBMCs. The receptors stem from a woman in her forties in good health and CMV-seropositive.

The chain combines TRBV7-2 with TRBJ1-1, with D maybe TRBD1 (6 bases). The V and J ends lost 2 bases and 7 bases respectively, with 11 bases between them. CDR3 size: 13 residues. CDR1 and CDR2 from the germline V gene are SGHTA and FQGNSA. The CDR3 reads CASSLSRGNEAFF. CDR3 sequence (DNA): TGTGCCAGCAGCTTAAGCAGGGGCAATGAAGCTTTCTTT. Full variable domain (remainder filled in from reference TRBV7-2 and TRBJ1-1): GAGVSQSPSNKVTEKGKDVELRCDPISGHTALYWYRQSLGQGLEFLIYFQGNSAPDKSGLPSDRFSAERTGGSVSTLTIQRTQQEDSAVYLCASSLSRGNEAFFGQGTRLTVV.

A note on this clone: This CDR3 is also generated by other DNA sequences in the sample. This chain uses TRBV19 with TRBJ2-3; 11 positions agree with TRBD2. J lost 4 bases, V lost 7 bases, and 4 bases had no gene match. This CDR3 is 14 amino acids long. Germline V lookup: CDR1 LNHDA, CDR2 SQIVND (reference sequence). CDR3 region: CASTTSGRADTQYF. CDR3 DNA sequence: TGTGCCAGTACCACTAGCGGGAGAGCAGATACGCAGTATTTT.